A selection of T cell receptor beta chains follows, all from one sample in a study of cytomegalovirus exposure and HLA in healthy donors. Sequencing used immunoSEQ multiplex PCR; TCRdb keeps in-frame clones, though not all of them. The sample holds around 150,000 clones; roughly 91% are singletons and the top ten take around a tenth. The source material was PBMCs. The receptors come from a young woman in good health and CMV-seropositive. Each CDR3 is given with its conserved first and last residue. D genes are given only for firm matches. For some rows the clone size is stated as once, few or many, or as a class when expanded; others skip it.

>.|TRBV6-6|.
CASSYQAGDQHF
>.|TRBV4-3|TRBD2
CASSQDRLAGGPPSYNEQFF
>.|TRBV18|TRBD2
CASSPRTSGSTYEQYF
>.|TRBV7-9|TRBD2
CASSSLSGLYNEQFF
>.|TRBV10-3|.
CAISVGGPYEQYF
>.|TRBV6-1|TRBD1
CASSDRTGGWETQYF
>.|TRBV28|.
CASSSWAGNLPGEAFF
>.|TRBV7-2|TRBD1
CASSLGTGSFSTNEKLFF
>.|TRBV7-2|TRBD1
CASSLDRDSLNEQFF
>.|TRBV4-3|.
CASSQIWGPYEQYF
>once|TRBV19|TRBD1
CASSTGQGTYEQYF
>.|TRBV6-5|TRBD2
CASSAPTSGGKEQYF
>.|TRBV5-1|.
CASSQAGPLNIQYF
>few|TRBV5-6|TRBD1
CASSLAGTGGFQPQHF
>.|TRBV7-6|.
CASSLGWAFSYEQYF
>.|TRBV5-1|TRBD1
CASSSRSGQGFIYGYTF
>.|TRBV4-1|.
CASSQDLRWSEQYF
>.|TRBV28|TRBD2
CASRVRIAGGIEFF
>.|TRBV18|TRBD1
CASSRTGVTEAFF
>.|TRBV6-1|TRBD1
CASSEAWTGGEEQYF
>.|TRBV6-5|TRBD2
CASSSLSGRPYEQYF
>few|TRBV30|.
CAWRGTTLCTF
>.|TRBV28|TRBD1
CASSLTGRNTEAFF
>.|TRBV28|.
CASSSVRGWGELFF
>.|TRBV4-1|TRBD2
CASSQEPIAGLTDTQYF
>.|TRBV6-1|TRBD2
CASSRLAIYEQYF
>.|TRBV7-3|.
CASSLGGQARWEQFF
>.|TRBV7-9|TRBD2
CASSSTSGSSTDTQYF
>.|TRBV30|.
CAWSAGLGAVGQFF
>few|TRBV4-2|TRBD1
CASSQRPGQAYEQYF
>.|TRBV11-3|.
CASSSPDSYEQYF
>.|TRBV5-1|.
CASSTGNGPAFF
>.|TRBV30|.
CAFLRGAGYGYTF
>.|TRBV25-1|.
CASSKQGSVVYEQYF
>.|TRBV19|.
CASRKLNQPQHF
>.|TRBV4-3|.
CASSSGQGYTF
>.|TRBV5-1|TRBD1
CASSLQGVITTDEQFF
>.|TRBV29-1|.
CSVVISGANVLTF
>.|TRBV4-1|.
CASSQPLSREGKLFF
>.|TRBV19|TRBD1
CASRPSGQGAGEQYF
>.|TRBV9|TRBD1
CASSVTYRQGLYF
>.|TRBV7-3|TRBD1
CASSYDRDSNGYTF
>.|TRBV7-3|.
CASSLTRVTEAFF
>.|TRBV9|.
CASSVADGSGGSEQFF
>.|TRBV5-4|.
CASSLLGARGTGELFF
>.|TRBV5-1|.
CASSLTGIDTQYF
>.|TRBV16|TRBD2
CASSQWPLAGTTDTQYF
>.|TRBV4-1|.
CASSPEDWGHNYGYTF
>.|TRBV7-9|TRBD2
CASSPLPGGEQYF
>.|TRBV5-4|.
CASSSPQGKPTAFF
>.|TRBV2|.
CASSSDRIGTDTQYF